This is a list of T cell receptor beta chains from one sample in a study of identical twins. TCRdb recomputed calls from the 5' RACE reads with MiXCR, one row per CDR3 protein. The table records about 490,000 distinct CDR3 sequences, roughly 15% of them present only once. The same data also contributed to another study, on yellow fever vaccine responses in identical twins.

Sequencing used CD4+ T cells sorted from blood. These receptor sequences come from a woman between 18 and 29 years old in good health. Each CDR3 is given with its conserved first and last residue. Clone size appears in some rows only: once, few, many, or a class for an expanded clone.

j_gene: TRBJ2-3; abundance: -; v_gene: TRBV15; CDR3aa: CATRRTSTDTQYF
j_gene: TRBJ1-2; abundance: once; v_gene: TRBV20-1; CDR3aa: CSAVNRGGDYGYTF
j_gene: TRBJ2-4; abundance: -; v_gene: TRBV3-1; CDR3aa: CASSQINNWGNIQYF
j_gene: TRBJ2-3; abundance: few; v_gene: TRBV19; CDR3aa: CASSIQGNTQYF
j_gene: TRBJ1-4; abundance: few; v_gene: TRBV6-1; CDR3aa: CASRKGASTEKLFF
j_gene: TRBJ2-1; abundance: few; v_gene: TRBV27; CDR3aa: CASSLSRLAGVYEQFF
j_gene: TRBJ2-1; abundance: few; v_gene: TRBV29-1; CDR3aa: CSAVTGGRYNEQFF
j_gene: TRBJ1-6; abundance: few; v_gene: TRBV4-2; CDR3aa: CASSLSQDRDNSPLHF
j_gene: TRBJ2-6; abundance: many; v_gene: TRBV6-1; CDR3aa: CASSHQGTGANVLTF
j_gene: TRBJ2-1; abundance: few; v_gene: TRBV4-1; CDR3aa: CASSQDTSGNYNEQFF
j_gene: TRBJ1-5; abundance: many; v_gene: TRBV4-1; CDR3aa: CASSQESQVMSNQPQHF
j_gene: TRBJ2-3; abundance: many; v_gene: TRBV4-2; CDR3aa: CASSQEPNSGGGLPSTDTQYF
j_gene: TRBJ2-7; abundance: few; v_gene: TRBV29-1; CDR3aa: CSVHGQGTYEQYF
j_gene: TRBJ1-1; abundance: -; v_gene: TRBV29-1; CDR3aa: CSVEVLGEYTEAFF
j_gene: TRBJ2-4; abundance: few; v_gene: TRBV20-1; CDR3aa: CSARELGIAKNIQYF
j_gene: TRBJ1-2; abundance: -; v_gene: TRBV12-3/TRBV12-4; CDR3aa: CASSYQDRVNYGYTF
j_gene: TRBJ2-5; abundance: -; v_gene: TRBV20-1; CDR3aa: CSVPERGQETQYF
j_gene: TRBJ1-1; abundance: -; v_gene: TRBV20-1; CDR3aa: CSAIIGQVNTEAFF
j_gene: TRBJ2-7; abundance: -; v_gene: TRBV6-1; CDR3aa: CASLTGAFDEQYF
j_gene: TRBJ1-2; abundance: few; v_gene: TRBV4-1; CDR3aa: CASSQDSLGGYGYTF
j_gene: TRBJ2-1; abundance: -; v_gene: TRBV20-1; CDR3aa: CSATLGSHQAGQFF
j_gene: TRBJ1-1; abundance: -; v_gene: TRBV7-8; CDR3aa: CASSAGGASGINTEAFF
j_gene: TRBJ1-3; abundance: few; v_gene: TRBV10-3; CDR3aa: CAIRASSSGNTIYF
j_gene: TRBJ2-1; abundance: few; v_gene: TRBV15; CDR3aa: CATSRAWANEQFF
j_gene: TRBJ2-5; abundance: -; v_gene: TRBV3-1; CDR3aa: CASSQGLAGGRETQYF
j_gene: TRBJ2-3; abundance: -; v_gene: TRBV5-1; CDR3aa: CASSVRGGSDTQYF
j_gene: TRBJ2-2; abundance: few; v_gene: TRBV10-3; CDR3aa: CAISESTGLGNTGELFF
j_gene: TRBJ2-1; abundance: few; v_gene: TRBV7-9; CDR3aa: CASSLVLAGANEQFF
j_gene: TRBJ2-1; abundance: few; v_gene: TRBV4-1; CDR3aa: CASSPERGAGYNEQFF
j_gene: TRBJ1-1; abundance: few; v_gene: TRBV11-3; CDR3aa: CASSLGPNSAGEAFF
j_gene: TRBJ2-7; abundance: -; v_gene: TRBV9; CDR3aa: CASSVGIDSYYEQYF
j_gene: TRBJ2-1; abundance: few; v_gene: TRBV28; CDR3aa: CASSPLQGAENEQFF
j_gene: TRBJ2-1; abundance: few; v_gene: TRBV11-1; CDR3aa: CASSWPRTSGIFLNEQFF